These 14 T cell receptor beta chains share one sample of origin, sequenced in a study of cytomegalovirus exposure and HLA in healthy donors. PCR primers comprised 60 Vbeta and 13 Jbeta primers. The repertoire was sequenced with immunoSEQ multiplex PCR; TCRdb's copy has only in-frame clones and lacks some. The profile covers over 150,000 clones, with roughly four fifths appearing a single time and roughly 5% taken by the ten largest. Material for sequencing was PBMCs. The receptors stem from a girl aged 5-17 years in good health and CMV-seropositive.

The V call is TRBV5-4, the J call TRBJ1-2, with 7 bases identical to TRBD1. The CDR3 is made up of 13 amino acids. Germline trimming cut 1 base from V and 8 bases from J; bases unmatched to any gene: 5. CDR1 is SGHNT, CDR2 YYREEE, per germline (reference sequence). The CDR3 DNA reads TGTGCCAGCAGCTTGTTTCAGGGGGAGGGCTACACCTTC. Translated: CASSLFQGEGYTF.

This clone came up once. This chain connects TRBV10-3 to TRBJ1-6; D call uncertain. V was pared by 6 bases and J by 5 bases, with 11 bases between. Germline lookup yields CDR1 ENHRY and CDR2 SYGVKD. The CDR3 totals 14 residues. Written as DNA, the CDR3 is TGTGCCATCAGCCAGGAAGAGAATAATTCACCCCTCCACTTT. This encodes CAISQEENNSPLHF.

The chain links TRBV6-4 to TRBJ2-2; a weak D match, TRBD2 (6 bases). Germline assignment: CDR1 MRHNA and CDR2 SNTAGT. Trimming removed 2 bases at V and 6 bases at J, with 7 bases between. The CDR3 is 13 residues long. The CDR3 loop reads CASSDREAGELFF. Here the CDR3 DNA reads TGTGCCAGCAGTGACAGGGAGGCCGGGGAGCTGTTTTTT.

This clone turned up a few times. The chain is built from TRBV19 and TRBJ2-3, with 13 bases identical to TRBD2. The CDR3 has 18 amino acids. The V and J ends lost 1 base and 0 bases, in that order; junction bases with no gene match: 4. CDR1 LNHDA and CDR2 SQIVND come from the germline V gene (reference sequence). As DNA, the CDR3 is TGTGCCAGTAGTATAGGGACTAGCGGGGGACCTAGCACAGATACGCAGTATTTT. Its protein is CASSIGTSGGPSTDTQYF. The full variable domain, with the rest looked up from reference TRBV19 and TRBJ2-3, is DGGITQSPKYLFRKEGQNVTLSCEQNLNHDAMYWYRQDPGQGLRLIYYSQIVNDFQKGDIAEGYSVSREKKESFPLTVTSAQKNPTAFYLCASSIGTSGGPSTDTQYFGPGTRLTVL.

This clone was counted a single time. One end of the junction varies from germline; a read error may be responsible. The CDR3, as DNA: TGTGCTAGCAGCTTAGGGCGGGAACAAGAGACCCAGTACTTC. This codes for CASSLGREQETQYF. The V and J genes are TRBV7-7 and TRBJ2-5; possible D gene TRBD2, 6 bases. The CDR3 is made up of 14 amino acids. Germline CDR1 reads SSHAT; CDR2 reads FNYEAQ (reference sequence). The whole variable domain, remainder taken from reference TRBV7-7 and TRBJ2-5, is GAGVSQSPRYKVTKRGQDVTLRCDPISSHATLYWYQQALGQGPEFLTYFNYEAQPDKSGLPSDRFSAERPEGSISTLTIQRTEQRDSAMYRCASSLGREQETQYFGPGTRLLVL.

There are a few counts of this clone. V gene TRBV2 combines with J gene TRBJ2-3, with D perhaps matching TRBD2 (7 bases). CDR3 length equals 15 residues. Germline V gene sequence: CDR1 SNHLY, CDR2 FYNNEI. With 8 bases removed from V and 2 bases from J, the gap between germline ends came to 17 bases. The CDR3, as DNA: TGTGCCAGCGGGGGCAGAGCGGGATCCACAGATACGCAGTATTTT. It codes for CASGGRAGSTDTQYF.

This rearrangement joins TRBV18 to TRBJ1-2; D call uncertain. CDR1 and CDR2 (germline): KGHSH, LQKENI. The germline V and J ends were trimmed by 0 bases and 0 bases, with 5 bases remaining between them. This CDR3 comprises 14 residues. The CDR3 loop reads CASSPPRANYGYTF. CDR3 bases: TGTGCCAGCTCACCACCTCGCGCTAACTATGGCTACACCTTC.

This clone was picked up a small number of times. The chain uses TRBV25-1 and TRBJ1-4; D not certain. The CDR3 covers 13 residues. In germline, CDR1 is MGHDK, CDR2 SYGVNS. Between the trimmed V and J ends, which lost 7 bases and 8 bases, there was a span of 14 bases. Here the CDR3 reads CASKEMASEKLFF. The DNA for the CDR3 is TGTGCCAGCAAGGAGATGGCCTCCGAAAAACTGTTTTTT.

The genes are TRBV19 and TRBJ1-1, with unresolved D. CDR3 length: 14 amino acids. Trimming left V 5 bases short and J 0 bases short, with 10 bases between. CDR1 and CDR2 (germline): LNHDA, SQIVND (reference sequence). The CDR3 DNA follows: TGTGCCAGTAGTCCGTCAGGATTGAACACTGAAGCTTTCTTT. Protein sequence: CASSPSGLNTEAFF.

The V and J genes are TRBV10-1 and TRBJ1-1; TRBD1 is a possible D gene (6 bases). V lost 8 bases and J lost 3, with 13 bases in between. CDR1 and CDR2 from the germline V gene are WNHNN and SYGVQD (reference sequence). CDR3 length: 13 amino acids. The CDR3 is CASPAGTHTEAFF. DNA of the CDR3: TGCGCCAGCCCAGCCGGGACACACACTGAAGCTTTCTTT.

The CDR3: CASSLAGAETEAFF. The CDR3 bases are TGCGCCAGCAGCTTGGCAGGGGCGGAGACTGAAGCTTTCTTT. The chain joins TRBV5-1 to TRBJ1-1, with D possibly matching TRBD1 (6 bases). CDR1 SGHRS and CDR2 YFSETQ come from the germline V gene. V was trimmed by 0 bases and J by 5 bases, leaving 11 bases between them. The CDR3 consists of 14 residues.

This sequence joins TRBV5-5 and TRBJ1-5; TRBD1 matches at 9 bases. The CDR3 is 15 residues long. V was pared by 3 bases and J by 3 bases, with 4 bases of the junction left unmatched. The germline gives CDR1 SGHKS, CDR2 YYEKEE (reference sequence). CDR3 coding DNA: TGTGCCAGCAGCTGGGACAGGGCGGCCAATCAGCCCCAGCATTTT. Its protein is CASSWDRAANQPQHF.

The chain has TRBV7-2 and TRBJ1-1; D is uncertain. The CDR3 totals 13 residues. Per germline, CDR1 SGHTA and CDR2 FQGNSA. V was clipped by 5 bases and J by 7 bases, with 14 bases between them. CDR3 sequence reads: CASSPSSAVEAFF. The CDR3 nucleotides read TGTGCCAGCAGCCCATCGTCGGCGGTTGAAGCTTTCTTT.

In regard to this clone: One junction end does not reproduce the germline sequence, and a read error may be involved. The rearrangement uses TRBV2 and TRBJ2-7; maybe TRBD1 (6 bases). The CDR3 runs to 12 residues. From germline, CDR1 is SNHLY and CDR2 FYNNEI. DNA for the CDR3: TGTGCCGGCAGTGTTCAAGGGGGCGAGCAGTACTTC. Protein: CAGSVQGGEQYF.